This T cell receptor beta chain stems from a study of blood T cell repertoires in COVID-19. Turning to the study itself: COVID-19 samples collected from the United States, Italy and Spain covered acute and convalescent phases. Sample material is recorded as cDNA or gDNA derived from T cells, B-cell-depleted T cells, or PBMCs.

Patients in Seattle were enrolled during active infection, then followed longitudinally. Produced via immunoSEQ multiplex PCR; TCRdb's table is partial and in-frame only. The table shows over 250,000 clones, with about 88% occurring only once. The CDR3 runs 17 residues. The J segment lost 3 bases and the V segment lost 0 bases, leaving 10 bases of the junction unmatched. Germline CDR1 reads SGHDN; CDR2 reads FVKESK. Sequencing input: peripheral blood. V and J are TRBV14 and TRBJ1-2; 7 bases line up with TRBD1. The receptor's source is a human donor with COVID-19, enrolled during active disease. The donor label of this sample is uncertain. CDR3 DNA: TGTGCCAGCAGCCAAGATCCCCGACAGGGATCGGACTATGGCTACACCTTC. Amino acids: CASSQDPRQGSDYGYTF.